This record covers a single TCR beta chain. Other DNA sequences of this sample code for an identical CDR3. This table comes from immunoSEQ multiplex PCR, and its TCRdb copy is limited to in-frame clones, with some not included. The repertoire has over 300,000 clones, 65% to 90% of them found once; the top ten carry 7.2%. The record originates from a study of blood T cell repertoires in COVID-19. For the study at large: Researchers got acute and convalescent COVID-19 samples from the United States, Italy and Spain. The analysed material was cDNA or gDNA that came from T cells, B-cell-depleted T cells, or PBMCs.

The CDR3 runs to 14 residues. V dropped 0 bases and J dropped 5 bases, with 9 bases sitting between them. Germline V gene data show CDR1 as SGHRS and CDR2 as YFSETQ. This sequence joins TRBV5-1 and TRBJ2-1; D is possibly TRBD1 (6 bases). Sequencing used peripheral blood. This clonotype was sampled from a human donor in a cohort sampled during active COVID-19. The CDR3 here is CASSLVGGNNEQFF. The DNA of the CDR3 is TGCGCCAGCAGCTTGGTTGGGGGCAACAATGAGCAGTTCTTC.